This TCR beta chain appears in the sequencing data of a study of post-analysis software for immune sequencing data (dated by TCRdb to between 2015 and 2016). Some background on the complete study: Recorded disease courses included relapsing-remitting, secondary progressive and progressive-relapsing multiple sclerosis, with some patients lacking subtype annotation. The patient repertoires were set against 11 previously published healthy control repertoires from donors whose ages ranged from roughly 6 to 27 years. A subset of samples was prepared in parallel using single-end sample barcoding, then pooled and co-amplified after Illumina adapter ligation. What the work shows at the level of the full study, not this receptor alone: Direct clustering with F measure showed strong co-clustering of samples prepared in the same batch, prompting a batch-effect correction. Significantly lower normalized Chao1 diversity was found in multiple sclerosis patients than in controls, suggesting substantial peripheral T-cell clonal expansion. Patients showed significantly higher frequencies than controls for roughly five TRBV segments, among them TRBV5-6, TRBV5-1 and TRBV20-1. The multiple sclerosis patient group was slightly younger than the control group.

Library creation used PCR. Sequencing took place on an Illumina HiSeq 2500. Unique molecular identifiers were incorporated into TCR beta cDNA libraries to reduce PCR and sequencing biases. Per 1 to 10 million input T cells, approximately 500,000 cDNA molecules were obtained, such that each molecule approximated one T cell. The same protocol used for the earlier healthy control dataset was applied to prepare and sequence the patient libraries. Within a given batch, samples were prepared together, multiplexed and sequenced on the same HiSeq lane. The authors' analysis ran thus. MIGEC handled the raw barcoded reads, throwing out single-read molecular identifier groups before consensus assembly and CDR3 extraction. Clonotype tables were post-analysed with VDJtools, and diversity was normalized by down-sampling all datasets to the smallest sample size. In repertoire overlap clustering, CDR3 amino acid sequences, but not nucleotide sequences, were matched to correct batch-related cross-sample contamination. In-frame beta chains were kept once TCRdb had trimmed the public reads at Q25 with fastp and called clones with MiXCR. Rows are combined by CDR3 protein, so each entry shows the most common genes and DNA. Clone size and V and J calls follow TCRdb, not the original study. For this sample the table gives over 700,000 distinct CDR3 sequences, of which around 27% were detected only once. The ten largest clonotypes hold 0.5% to 0.6% of the sample.

To demonstrate the VDJtools post-analysis software, TCR beta repertoires were profiled from the peripheral blood of about 14 young patients with multiple sclerosis. The multiple sclerosis patients were children and adolescents between roughly 6 and 16 years of age. This clonotype was seen repeatedly, ten times or more. The antigen it binds to is not known. The input lacks base qualities; no much larger clone sits a single base away. The V end loses 4 bases and the J end loses 3 bases, and a stretch of 10 bases separates them. Its CDR3 holds 12 amino acids, cysteine through phenylalanine. The kept DNA is CDR3 alone, 36 bases in frame from the first base. Sequences SQVTM (CDR1) and ANQGSEA (CDR2) are obtained from the germline V gene.

Material: blood. In this chain, TRBV29-1 is recombined with TRBJ2-7; the D gene cannot be named for sure. The sequence came from a girl between 5 and 17 years old with multiple sclerosis. This receptor carries the CDR3 CSVGWSSYEQYF. The sequenced DNA: TGCAGCGTTGGGTGGTCTAGCTACGAGCAGTACTTC.